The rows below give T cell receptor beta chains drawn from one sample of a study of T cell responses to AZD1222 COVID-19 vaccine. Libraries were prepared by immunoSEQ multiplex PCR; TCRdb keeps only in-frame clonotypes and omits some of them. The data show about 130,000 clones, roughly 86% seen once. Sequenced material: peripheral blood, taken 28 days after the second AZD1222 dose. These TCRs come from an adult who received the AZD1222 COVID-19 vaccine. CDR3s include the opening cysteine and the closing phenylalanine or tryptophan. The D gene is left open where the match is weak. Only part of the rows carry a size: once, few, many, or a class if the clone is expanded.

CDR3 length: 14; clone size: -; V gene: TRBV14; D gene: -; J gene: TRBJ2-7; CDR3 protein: CASSQVPGADEQYF; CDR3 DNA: TGTGCCAGCAGCCAAGTCCCGGGGGCGGACGAGCAGTACTTC
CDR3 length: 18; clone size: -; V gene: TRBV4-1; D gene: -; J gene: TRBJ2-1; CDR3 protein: CASSQQAIRGAQKGEQFF; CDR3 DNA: TGCGCCAGCAGCCAACAAGCCATACGGGGGGCCCAGAAGGGTGAGCAGTTCTTC
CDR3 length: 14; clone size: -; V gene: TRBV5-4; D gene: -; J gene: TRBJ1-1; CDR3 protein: CASSSTGIGAEAFF; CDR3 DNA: TGTGCCAGCAGCTCTACAGGGATCGGGGCTGAAGCTTTCTTT
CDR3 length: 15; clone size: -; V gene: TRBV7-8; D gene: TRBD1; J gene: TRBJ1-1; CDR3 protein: CASSLADRGNTEAFF; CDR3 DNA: TGTGCCAGCAGCTTAGCGGACAGGGGGAACACTGAAGCTTTCTTT
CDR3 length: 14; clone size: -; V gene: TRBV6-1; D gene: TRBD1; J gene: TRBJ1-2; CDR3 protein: CASSEDRGRSGYTF; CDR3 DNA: TGTGCCAGCAGTGAGGACAGGGGGCGATCTGGCTACACCTTC
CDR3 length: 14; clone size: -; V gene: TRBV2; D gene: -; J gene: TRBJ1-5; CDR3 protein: CASSATVSNQPQHF; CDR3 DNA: TGTGCCAGCAGTGCGACAGTTAGCAATCAGCCCCAGCATTTT
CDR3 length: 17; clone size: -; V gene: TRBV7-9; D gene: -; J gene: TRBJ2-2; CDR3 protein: CASRGFLEGRGTGELFF; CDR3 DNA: TGTGCCAGCAGGGGTTTCTTGGAGGGCCGGGGCACCGGGGAGCTGTTTTTT
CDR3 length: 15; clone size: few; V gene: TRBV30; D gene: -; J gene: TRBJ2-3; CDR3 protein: CAWSATKGGTDTQYF; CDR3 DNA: TGTGCCTGGAGTGCGACCAAGGGAGGCACAGATACGCAGTATTTT
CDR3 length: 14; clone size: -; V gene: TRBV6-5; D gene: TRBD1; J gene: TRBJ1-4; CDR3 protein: CASSSGGVGEKLFF; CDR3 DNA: TGTGCCAGCAGCTCAGGGGGAGTAGGTGAAAAACTGTTTTTT
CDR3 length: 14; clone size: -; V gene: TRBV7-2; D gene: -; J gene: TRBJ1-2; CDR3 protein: CASSLGGEPYGYTF; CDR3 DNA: TGTGCCAGCAGCTTAGGGGGGGAACCCTATGGCTACACCTTC
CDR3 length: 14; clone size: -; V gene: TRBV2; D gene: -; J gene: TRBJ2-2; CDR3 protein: CASTRTVNTGELFF; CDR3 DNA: TGTGCCAGCACCCGGACCGTCAACACCGGGGAGCTGTTTTTT
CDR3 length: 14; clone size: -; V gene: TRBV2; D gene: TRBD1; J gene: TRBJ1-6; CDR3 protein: CASSSRQGNSPLHF; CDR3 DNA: TGTGCCAGCAGTTCGCGACAGGGGAATTCACCCCTCCACTTT
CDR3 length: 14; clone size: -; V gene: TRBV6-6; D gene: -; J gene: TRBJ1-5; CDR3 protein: CASSQQVRNQPQHF; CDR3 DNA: TGTGCCAGCAGTCAACAGGTGCGAAATCAGCCCCAGCATTTT
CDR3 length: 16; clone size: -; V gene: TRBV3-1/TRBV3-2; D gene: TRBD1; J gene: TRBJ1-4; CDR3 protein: CASSQWVPGQGEKLFF; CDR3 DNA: TGTGCCAGCAGCCAGTGGGTACCGGGACAGGGTGAAAAACTGTTTTTT
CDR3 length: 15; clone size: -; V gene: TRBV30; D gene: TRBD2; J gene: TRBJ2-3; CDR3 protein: CAWSAGLAGTDTQYF; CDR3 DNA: TGTGCCTGGAGTGCGGGACTAGCCGGCACAGATACGCAGTATTTT
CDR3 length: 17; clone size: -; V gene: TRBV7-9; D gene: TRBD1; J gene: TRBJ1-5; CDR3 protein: CASSSDREADRGQPQHF; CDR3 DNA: TGTGCCAGCAGCTCGGACAGGGAGGCCGACCGAGGACAGCCCCAGCATTTT
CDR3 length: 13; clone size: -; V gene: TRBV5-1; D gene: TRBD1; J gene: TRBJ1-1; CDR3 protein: CASREGARTEAFF; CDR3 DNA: TGCGCCAGCAGGGAGGGGGCTAGGACTGAAGCTTTCTTT
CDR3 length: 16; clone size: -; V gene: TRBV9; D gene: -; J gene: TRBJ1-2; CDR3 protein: CASSATQMPMGYGYTF; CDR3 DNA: TGTGCCAGCAGCGCCACACAGATGCCTATGGGGTATGGCTACACCTTC
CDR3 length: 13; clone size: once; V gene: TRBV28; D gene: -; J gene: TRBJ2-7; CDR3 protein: CATTFWSSYEQYF; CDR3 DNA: TGTGCCACCACTTTTTGGAGCTCCTACGAGCAGTACTTC
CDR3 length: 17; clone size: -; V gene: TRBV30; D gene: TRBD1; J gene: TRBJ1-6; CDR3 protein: CAWSRGTGDRINSPLHF; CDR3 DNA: TGTGCCTGGAGTAGGGGGACAGGGGACAGAATTAATTCACCCCTCCACTTT
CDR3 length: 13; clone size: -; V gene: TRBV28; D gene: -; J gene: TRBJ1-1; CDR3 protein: CASSLPMRPEAFF; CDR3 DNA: TGTGCCAGCAGTCTCCCCATGAGGCCGGAAGCTTTCTTT
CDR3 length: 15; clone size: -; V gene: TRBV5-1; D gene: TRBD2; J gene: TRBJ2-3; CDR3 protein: CASGPSGGAPDTQYF; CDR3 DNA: TGCGCCAGCGGGCCTAGCGGGGGGGCCCCAGATACGCAGTATTTT
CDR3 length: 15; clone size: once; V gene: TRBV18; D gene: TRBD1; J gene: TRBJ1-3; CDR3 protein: CASSPGTGTGNTIYF; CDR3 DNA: TGTGCCAGCTCACCAGGGACAGGGACTGGAAACACCATATATTTT
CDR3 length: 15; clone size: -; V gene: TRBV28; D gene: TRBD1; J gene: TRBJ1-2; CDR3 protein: CASSLSQGVGYGYTF; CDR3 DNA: TGTGCCAGCAGTCTCTCCCAGGGGGTGGGCTATGGCTACACCTTC
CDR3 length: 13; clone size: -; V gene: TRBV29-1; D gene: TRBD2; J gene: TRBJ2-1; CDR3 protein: CSVGGAAINEQFF; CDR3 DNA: TGCAGCGTGGGAGGGGCTGCAATCAATGAGCAGTTCTTC
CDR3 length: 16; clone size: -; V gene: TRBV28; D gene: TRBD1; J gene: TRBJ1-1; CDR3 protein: CASRPSTGAGNTEAFF; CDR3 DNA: TGTGCCAGCAGACCATCCACAGGGGCCGGTAACACTGAAGCTTTCTTT
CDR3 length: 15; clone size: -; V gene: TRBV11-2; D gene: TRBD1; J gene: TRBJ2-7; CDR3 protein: CASSLDYRGPYEQYF; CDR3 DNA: TGTGCCAGCAGCTTGGACTACAGGGGGCCCTACGAGCAGTACTTC
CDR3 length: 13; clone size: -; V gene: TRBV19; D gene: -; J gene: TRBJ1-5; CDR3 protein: CASNEGSNQPQHF; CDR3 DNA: TGTGCCAGTAATGAGGGGAGCAATCAGCCCCAGCATTTT
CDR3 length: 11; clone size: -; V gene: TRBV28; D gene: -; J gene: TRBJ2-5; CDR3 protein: CASSHQETQYF; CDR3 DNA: TGTGCCAGCAGCCATCAAGAGACCCAGTACTTC
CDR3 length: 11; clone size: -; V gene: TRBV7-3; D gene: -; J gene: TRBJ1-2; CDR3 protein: CASSAGYGYTF; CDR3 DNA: TGTGCCAGCAGCGCGGGGTATGGCTACACCTTC
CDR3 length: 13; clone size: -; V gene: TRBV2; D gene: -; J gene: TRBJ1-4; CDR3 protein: CASGGLTNEKLFF; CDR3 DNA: TGTGCCAGCGGGGGGCTGACTAATGAAAAACTGTTTTTT
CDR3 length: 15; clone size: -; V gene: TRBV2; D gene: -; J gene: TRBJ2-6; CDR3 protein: CASTKGISGANVLTF; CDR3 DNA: TGTGCCAGCACCAAGGGAATCTCTGGGGCCAACGTCCTGACTTTC
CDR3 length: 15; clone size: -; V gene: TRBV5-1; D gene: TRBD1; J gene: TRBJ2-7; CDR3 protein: CASSTGQDSSYEQYF; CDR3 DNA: TGCGCCAGCAGCACCGGACAGGATAGTTCCTACGAGCAGTACTTC
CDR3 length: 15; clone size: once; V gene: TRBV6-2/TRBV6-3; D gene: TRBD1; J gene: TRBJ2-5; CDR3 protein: CASSTRDRGGETQYF; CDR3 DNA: TGTGCCAGCAGTACTCGCGACAGGGGTGGTGAGACCCAGTACTTC
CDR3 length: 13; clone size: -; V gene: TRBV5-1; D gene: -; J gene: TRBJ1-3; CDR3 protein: CASSLGQGNTIYF; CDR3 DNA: TGCGCCAGCAGCTTGGGACAAGGAAACACCATATATTTT
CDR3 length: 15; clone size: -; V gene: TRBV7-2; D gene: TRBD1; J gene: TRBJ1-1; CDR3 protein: CASRLDRGRYTEAFF; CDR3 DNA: TGTGCCAGCAGGTTGGACAGGGGGCGTTACACTGAAGCTTTCTTT
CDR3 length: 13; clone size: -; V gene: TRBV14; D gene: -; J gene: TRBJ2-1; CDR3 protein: CASSQETAGEQFF; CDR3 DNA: TGTGCCAGCAGCCAAGAAACGGCGGGAGAGCAGTTCTTC
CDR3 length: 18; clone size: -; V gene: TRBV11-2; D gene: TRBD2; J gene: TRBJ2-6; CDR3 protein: CASSDGTSGGAGANVLTF; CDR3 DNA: TGTGCCAGCAGCGACGGGACTAGCGGGGGCGCCGGGGCCAACGTCCTGACTTTC
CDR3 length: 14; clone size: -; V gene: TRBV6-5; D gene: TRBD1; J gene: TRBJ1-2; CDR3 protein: CASRQTGTGSGYTF; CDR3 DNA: TGTGCCAGCAGACAAACGGGGACAGGGAGCGGCTACACCTTC
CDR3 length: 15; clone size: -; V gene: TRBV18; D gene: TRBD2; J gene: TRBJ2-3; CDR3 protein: CASSQKRGRTDTQYF; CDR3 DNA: TGTGCCAGCTCACAAAAGCGGGGCCGCACAGATACGCAGTATTTT
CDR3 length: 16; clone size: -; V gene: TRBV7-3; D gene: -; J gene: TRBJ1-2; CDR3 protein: CASSLGGGGGIYGYTF; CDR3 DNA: TGTGCCAGCAGCTTAGGCGGCGGGGGCGGAATCTATGGCTACACCTTC
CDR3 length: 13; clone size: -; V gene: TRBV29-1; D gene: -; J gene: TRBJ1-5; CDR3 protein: CSVVLSGNQPQHF; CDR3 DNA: TGCAGCGTTGTGTTATCTGGCAATCAGCCCCAGCATTTT
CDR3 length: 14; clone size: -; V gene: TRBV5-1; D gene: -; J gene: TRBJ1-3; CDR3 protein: CASSLTISGNTIYF; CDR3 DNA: TGCGCCAGCAGCTTGACGATCTCTGGAAACACCATATATTTT
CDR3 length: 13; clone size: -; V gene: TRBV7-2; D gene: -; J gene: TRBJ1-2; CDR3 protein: CASSPTVNYGYTF; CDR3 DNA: TGTGCCAGCAGCCCGACTGTAAACTATGGCTACACCTTC
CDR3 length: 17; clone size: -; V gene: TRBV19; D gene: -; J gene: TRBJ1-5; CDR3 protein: CASSMAKPAPPYQPQHF; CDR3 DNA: TGTGCCAGTAGTATGGCCAAACCTGCCCCCCCCTATCAGCCCCAGCATTTT
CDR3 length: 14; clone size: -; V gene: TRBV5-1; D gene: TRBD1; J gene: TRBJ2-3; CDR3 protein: CASSLEQGVDTQYF; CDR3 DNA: TGCGCCAGCAGCTTGGAACAGGGGGTAGATACGCAGTATTTT
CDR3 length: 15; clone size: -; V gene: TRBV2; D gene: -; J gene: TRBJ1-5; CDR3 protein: CASSETLGGNQPQHF; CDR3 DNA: TGTGCCAGCAGTGAAACCTTGGGGGGCAATCAGCCCCAGCATTTT
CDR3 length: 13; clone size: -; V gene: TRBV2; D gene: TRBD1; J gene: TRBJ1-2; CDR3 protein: CASSEQGEYGYTF; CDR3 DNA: TGTGCCAGCAGTGAACAGGGGGAGTATGGCTACACCTTC
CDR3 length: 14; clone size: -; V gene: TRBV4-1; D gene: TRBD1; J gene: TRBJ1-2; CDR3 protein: CASSQTGGLNGYTF; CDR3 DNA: TGCGCCAGCAGCCAAACAGGGGGCTTGAATGGCTACACCTTC
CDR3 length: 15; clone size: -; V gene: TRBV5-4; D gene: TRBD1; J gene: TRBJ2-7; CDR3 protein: CASSKGTGHEYEQYF; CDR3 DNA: TGTGCCAGCAGCAAAGGGACAGGGCATGAGTACGAGCAGTACTTC
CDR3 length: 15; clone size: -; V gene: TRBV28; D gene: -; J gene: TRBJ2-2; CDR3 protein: CASSLSRPNTGELFF; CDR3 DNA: TGTGCCAGCAGTTTGAGCAGGCCCAACACCGGGGAGCTGTTTTTT
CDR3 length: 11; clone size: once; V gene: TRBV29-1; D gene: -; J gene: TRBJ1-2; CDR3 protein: CSVRGRSGYTF; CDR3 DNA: TGCAGCGTCCGGGGAAGGAGTGGCTACACCTTC